The source of this T cell receptor (beta chain) is a study of T cells in tuberculosis. Turning to the study itself: T cells were selected with CD1B tetramers loaded with glucose monomycolate.

Study results and limitations: Using the GMM-specific repertoire gave around 88% accuracy versus about 70% with motifs. Samples were chosen by availability of cryopreserved specimens.

Germline V gene lookup returns CDR1 MDHEN and CDR2 SYDVKM. This CDR3 has 13 amino acids. J lost 8 bases, V lost 3 bases, and 6 bases had no gene match. Here immunoSEQ multiplex PCR was the method, and the copy in TCRdb shows in-frame clones only, minus some. The repertoire holds 29,000 or so clones, over 90% seen once, with about 4.9% in the top ten. Points on this clone: Its antigen is not identified.

V is TRBV28 and J is TRBJ2-5; TRBD1 matches 7 bases. The sequencing input was PBMCs. The sequence was collected from a donor aged 10 to 29 with latent tuberculosis or without tuberculosis infection. Written as DNA, the CDR3 is TGTGCCAGCAGTTTTCAGGGGGTAGCTACCCAGTACTTC. As protein: CASSFQGVATQYF.